The present entry profiles one T cell receptor (beta chain) with its context. The antigen remains undetermined. These data are taken from a study of radiation and T cells in renal cell carcinoma. Sequenced by immunoSEQ multiplex PCR; TCRdb stores in-frame clones only, minus some. The sample records about 8,900 clones, less than 80% being singletons. V was pared by 4 bases and J by 2 bases, with 9 bases of the junction left unmatched. The CDR3 spans 15 residues. Sample treatment: treatment-naive control, cytoreductive nephrectomy. General study results and limits: Compared with controls, irradiated tumors had more, larger dominant CDR3 motifs.

This clonotype was sampled from a man aged 55-75 years with renal cell carcinoma. The sequencing used tumor tissue, collected from a patient whose treatment was nephrectomy without radiotherapy. The chain recombines TRBV5-7 with TRBJ2-7; TRBD1 aligns across 7 bases. TRBV5-7 is placed among ORFs of uncertain function. The CDR3, as DNA: TGTGCCAGCAGCCTGGGACAGACAACAACCTACGAGCAGTACTTC. Encoded protein: CASSLGQTTTYEQYF.